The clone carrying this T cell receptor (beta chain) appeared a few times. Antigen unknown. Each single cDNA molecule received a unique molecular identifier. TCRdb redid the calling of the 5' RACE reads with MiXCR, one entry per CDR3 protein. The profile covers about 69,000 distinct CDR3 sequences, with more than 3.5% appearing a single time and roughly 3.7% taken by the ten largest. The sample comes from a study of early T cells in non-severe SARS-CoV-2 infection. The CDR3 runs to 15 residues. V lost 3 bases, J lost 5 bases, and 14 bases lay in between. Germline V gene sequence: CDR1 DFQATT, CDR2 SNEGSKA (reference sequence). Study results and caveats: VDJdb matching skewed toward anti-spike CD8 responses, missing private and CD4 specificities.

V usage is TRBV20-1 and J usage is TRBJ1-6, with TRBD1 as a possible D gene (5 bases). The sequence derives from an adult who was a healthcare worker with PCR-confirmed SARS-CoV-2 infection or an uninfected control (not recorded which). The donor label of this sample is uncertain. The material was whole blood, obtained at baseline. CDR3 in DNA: TGCAGTGCTAGCAATGAAGTAGGGGATAATTCACCCCTCCACTTT. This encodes CSASNEVGDNSPLHF.